The 8 T cell receptor beta chains below were found in one sample sequenced in a study of sequential checkpoint blockade in melanoma. Data came from immunoSEQ multiplex PCR; TCRdb stores just in-frame clones and leaves some out. This table has about 2,300 clones, approximately 24% appearing once. Noted treatment: randomized to nivolumab then ipilimumab (arm A) or the reverse (arm B). The sample consisted of tumor tissue (inferred from file names), taken from a patient given nivolumab and ipilimumab in sequence. The receptors originated from a human donor with melanoma.

The rearrangement links TRBV7-5 to TRBJ2-1; TRBD1 is the table's D call and was not checked against the DNA. TRBV7-5 is a listed pseudogene. There are 16 residues in the CDR3. The CDR3 DNA is TGTGCCAGCAGCTTCCTGACAGGGGATTACTACAATGAGCAGTTCTTC. It specifies CASSFLTGDYYNEQFF.

This clone was seen a handful of times. The chain joins TRBV6-8 to TRBJ1-2, with 10 bases aligning to TRBD1. V shed 0 bases and J 4 bases; nucleotides not matched to a gene: 8. Germline assignment: CDR1 MNHGY and CDR2 SAAAGT. The CDR3 spans 17 residues. CDR3 sequence: CASSYSNPGQGFYGYTF. For the CDR3, the DNA is TGTGCCAGCAGTTACTCAAACCCGGGACAGGGGTTCTATGGCTACACCTTC.

The rearrangement uses TRBV30 and TRBJ1-5; D may be TRBD1 (5 bases). Trimming pared 2 bases from V and 7 bases from J, leaving 12 bases between. The CDR3 length is 13 residues. CDR1 and CDR2 from the germline V gene are GTSNPN and SVGIG (reference sequence). The CDR3 DNA sequence: TGTGCCTGGAGTCCCGCTCACAGGCAGCCCCAGCATTTT. It translates to CAWSPAHRQPQHF.

This clone is medium-sized by share. The CDR3 nucleotides are TGTGCCAGCTCTCTGGGCGTAGCGGTGGGTGCGGATACGCAGTATTTT. This sequence encodes CASSLGVAVGADTQYF. This chain connects TRBV9 to TRBJ2-3, with a weak D call TRBD2 (6 bases). V lost 7 bases and J lost 6, with 24 bases in between. The CDR3 spans 16 residues. Germline values: CDR1 SGDLS, CDR2 YYNGEE.

The CDR3 loop is CAWSRAGARLWGYTF. The CDR3 DNA follows: TGTGCCTGGAGTCGAGCAGGCGCCCGTCTATGGGGCTACACCTTC. V gene TRBV30 combines with J gene TRBJ1-2; D gene unclear. This CDR3 is built from 15 residues. The germline gives CDR1 GTSNPN, CDR2 SVGIG (reference sequence). The ends were cut back, 2 bases at V and 8 bases at J, with 21 bases in the middle.

This clone qualifies as medium-sized. The chain is built from TRBV11-3 and TRBJ1-2, with 9 positions matching TRBD1. The J segment lost 3 bases and the V segment lost 3 bases, leaving 2 bases of the junction unmatched. Germline V gives CDR1 SGHNT, CDR2 YENEEA. The CDR3 length is 14 residues. The CDR3 bases are TGTGCCAGCAGCTTGGACAGGGGAGACTATGGCTACACCTTC. This encodes CASSLDRGDYGYTF.

By share, this clone counts as medium-sized (0.01 to 0.1%). The chain is built from TRBV6-8 and TRBJ1-3; 8 bases fit TRBD1. Per germline, CDR1 MNHGY and CDR2 SAAAGT. Unmatched junction bases numbered 7, after V lost 3 bases and J lost 3 bases. The CDR3 extends over 16 amino acids. CDR3 DNA: TGTGCCAGCAGTTATCGCAGGGGGCTCGGTGGAAACACCATATATTTT. It codes for CASSYRRGLGGNTIYF.

CDR3 protein: CASSGGGTNEKLFF. DNA of the CDR3: TGTGCCAGCAGTGGTGGGGGTACCAATGAAAAACTGTTTTTT. The chain uses TRBV6-8 and TRBJ1-4; D is possibly TRBD1 (5 bases). V lost 5 bases to trimming and J lost 5 bases, with 12 bases between them. Germline assignment: CDR1 MNHGY and CDR2 SAAAGT. The CDR3 is made up of 14 amino acids.